This is a list of T cell receptor beta chains from one sample in a study of cytomegalovirus exposure and HLA in healthy donors. Profiled with immunoSEQ multiplex PCR; TCRdb holds only in-frame clones, not every one. The sample consists of roughly 300,000 clones, about nine tenths of them appearing once. The sample comprised PBMCs. The source is a woman aged 30 to 39 in good health and CMV-seropositive. Each CDR3 is given with its conserved first and last residue. Each record gives: CDR3 DNA, CDR3 protein, clone size, V gene, D gene, J gene. The D gene is left open where the match is weak. Rows give clone size only sometimes, using once, few, many, or a class for an expanded clone.

CDR3nt: TGTGCCTGGGACAGGGGAAACTATGGCTACACCTTC; CDR3aa: CAWDRGNYGYTF; abundance: NA; v_gene: TRBV30; d_gene: TRBD1; j_gene: TRBJ1-2
CDR3nt: TGTGCCAGCAGCCCGGACAGTAGCCTTAACTATGGCTACACCTTC; CDR3aa: CASSPDSSLNYGYTF; abundance: NA; v_gene: TRBV9; d_gene: NA; j_gene: TRBJ1-2
CDR3nt: TGCAGCGTTGAGCGGGAGGGGGCCTACGAGCAGTACTTC; CDR3aa: CSVEREGAYEQYF; abundance: NA; v_gene: TRBV29-1; d_gene: TRBD2; j_gene: TRBJ2-7
CDR3nt: TGCGCCAGCAGCCGCAGTAGCAGGGAGACCCAGTACTTC; CDR3aa: CASSRSSRETQYF; abundance: NA; v_gene: TRBV5-1; d_gene: NA; j_gene: TRBJ2-5
CDR3nt: TGTGCCAGCAGCCCCAGACTAGCGGGCGGGGCAACCTACGAGCAGTACTTC; CDR3aa: CASSPRLAGGATYEQYF; abundance: once; v_gene: TRBV7-6; d_gene: TRBD2; j_gene: TRBJ2-7
CDR3nt: TGTGCCAGCAGCTTAGATGGTATTGGAGTTGAGCAGTACTTC; CDR3aa: CASSLDGIGVEQYF; abundance: NA; v_gene: TRBV7-8; d_gene: NA; j_gene: TRBJ2-7
CDR3nt: TGTGCCAGCAGTTTATCGTTAGGGGTTTACTACAATGAGCAGTTCTTC; CDR3aa: CASSLSLGVYYNEQFF; abundance: NA; v_gene: TRBV27; d_gene: NA; j_gene: TRBJ2-1
CDR3nt: TGTGCCAGCAGCCCCTTTAGGGGGGGCTACGAGCAGTACTTC; CDR3aa: CASSPFRGGYEQYF; abundance: NA; v_gene: TRBV5-4; d_gene: NA; j_gene: TRBJ2-7
CDR3nt: TGTGCCAGCAGTCCCAAAACTAGGCGCTACGAGCAGTACTTC; CDR3aa: CASSPKTRRYEQYF; abundance: NA; v_gene: TRBV25-1; d_gene: NA; j_gene: TRBJ2-7
CDR3nt: TGTGCCAGCAGCGCCTGGACAGGGAACCAGCCCCAGCATTTT; CDR3aa: CASSAWTGNQPQHF; abundance: NA; v_gene: TRBV7-8; d_gene: TRBD1; j_gene: TRBJ1-5
CDR3nt: TGTGCCAGCAGTGCTCAGATAGACAATTCACCCCTCCACTTT; CDR3aa: CASSAQIDNSPLHF; abundance: NA; v_gene: TRBV6-4; d_gene: NA; j_gene: TRBJ1-6
CDR3nt: TGTGCCAGCAGGAGACAGGGGGCGCGCCGAGGGGGGACTTTCTTT; CDR3aa: CASRRQGARRGGTFF; abundance: NA; v_gene: TRBV28; d_gene: TRBD1; j_gene: TRBJ1-1
CDR3nt: TGTGCCAGCAGTTACGGGTGGGAACAGCCCCAGCATTTT; CDR3aa: CASSYGWEQPQHF; abundance: NA; v_gene: TRBV6-5; d_gene: NA; j_gene: TRBJ1-5
CDR3nt: TGTGCCAGCAGTGCTGTTAGCGGGACCTACAATGAGCAGTTCTTC; CDR3aa: CASSAVSGTYNEQFF; abundance: once; v_gene: TRBV6-1; d_gene: TRBD2; j_gene: TRBJ2-1
CDR3nt: TGTGCCAGCTCTCACCGTGGAGGCGGCGAGCAGTACTTC; CDR3aa: CASSHRGGGEQYF; abundance: NA; v_gene: TRBV19; d_gene: NA; j_gene: TRBJ2-7
CDR3nt: TGTGCCACCAGCAGAGAGCCCGGAGACTGGGATGAGCAGTTCTTC; CDR3aa: CATSREPGDWDEQFF; abundance: NA; v_gene: TRBV15; d_gene: NA; j_gene: TRBJ2-1
CDR3nt: TGTGCCAGCAGGTCACGGGCCTACGAGCAGTACTTC; CDR3aa: CASRSRAYEQYF; abundance: NA; v_gene: TRBV6-6; d_gene: NA; j_gene: TRBJ2-7
CDR3nt: TGTGCCAGTAGTCCATATACTTCCCGGACTAGCGGCAACAATGAGCAGTTCTTC; CDR3aa: CASSPYTSRTSGNNEQFF; abundance: NA; v_gene: TRBV19; d_gene: TRBD2; j_gene: TRBJ2-1
CDR3nt: TGTGCCAGCAGCGTAGGAGGGCCAGGGGACATTCAGTACTTC; CDR3aa: CASSVGGPGDIQYF; abundance: NA; v_gene: TRBV9; d_gene: NA; j_gene: TRBJ2-4
CDR3nt: TGCGCCAGCAGCTTGGCCTCGCGGGCAAGCTCCTACGAGCAGTACTTC; CDR3aa: CASSLASRASSYEQYF; abundance: NA; v_gene: TRBV5-1; d_gene: NA; j_gene: TRBJ2-7
CDR3nt: TGCGCCAGCAGGACGCGGAGTCAGGGCGGGGAGCTGTTTTTT; CDR3aa: CASRTRSQGGELFF; abundance: NA; v_gene: TRBV5-1; d_gene: NA; j_gene: TRBJ2-2
CDR3nt: TGTGCCAGCAGCTTAGATGAAAGGGGGAGGTACTATGGCTACACCTTC; CDR3aa: CASSLDERGRYYGYTF; abundance: NA; v_gene: TRBV11-1; d_gene: NA; j_gene: TRBJ1-2
CDR3nt: TGTGCCATCAGTGGCAAGTTAACGGGGTCGACCGGGGAGCTGTTTTTT; CDR3aa: CAISGKLTGSTGELFF; abundance: NA; v_gene: TRBV10-3; d_gene: NA; j_gene: TRBJ2-2
CDR3nt: TGTGCCAGCAGAAACAGCGGGATTGGGTCCTACGAGCAGTACTTC; CDR3aa: CASRNSGIGSYEQYF; abundance: NA; v_gene: TRBV27; d_gene: TRBD2; j_gene: TRBJ2-7
CDR3nt: TGTGCCTGGACAGGGAATTCACCCCTCCACTTT; CDR3aa: CAWTGNSPLHF; abundance: few; v_gene: TRBV30; d_gene: NA; j_gene: TRBJ1-6
CDR3nt: TGTGCCAGCAGTTACGGGGAGGGTGAAAAACTGTTTTTT; CDR3aa: CASSYGEGEKLFF; abundance: NA; v_gene: TRBV11-2; d_gene: NA; j_gene: TRBJ1-4
CDR3nt: TGCCCGACACAGAACACTGAAGCTTTCTTT; CDR3aa: CPTQNTEAFF; abundance: NA; v_gene: TRBV21-1; d_gene: NA; j_gene: TRBJ1-1
CDR3nt: TGTGCCAGCAGTTTTTGGCCGGGACAGGACCCCAAAAACATTCAGTACTTC; CDR3aa: CASSFWPGQDPKNIQYF; abundance: NA; v_gene: TRBV28; d_gene: TRBD1; j_gene: TRBJ2-4